This entry lists 3 T cell receptor beta chains sequenced from one sample in a study of shared clonotypes between healthy human individuals. The method was immunoSEQ multiplex PCR; TCRdb's version includes in-frame clones alone and lacks a portion of them. The sample carries some 1.4 million clones, about 96% recorded once. The specimen was naive CD4+ T cells sorted from blood. Subset in this sample: CD45RA+ positively selected. The receptors were sampled from a man younger than 45 in good health.

The V and J genes are TRBV18 and TRBJ1-5; maybe TRBD1 (5 bases). The germline V and J ends were trimmed by 2 bases and 6 bases, with 17 bases remaining between them. This CDR3 spans 16 amino acids. Germline V gives CDR1 KGHSH, CDR2 LQKENI. The CDR3 loop reads CASSPNQGGAGQPQHF. CDR3 DNA: TGTGCCAGCTCACCAAATCAGGGAGGGGCGGGTCAGCCCCAGCATTTT.

V gene TRBV27 combines with J gene TRBJ2-7; 7 bases align to TRBD1. V lost 7 bases and J lost 0; bases outside the gene matches: 3. The length of the CDR3 is 13 residues. Germline values: CDR1 MNHEY, CDR2 SMNVEV (reference sequence). Written as DNA, the CDR3 is TGTGCCAGCACCGGGACAGCCTCCTACGAGCAGTACTTC. It is translated as CASTGTASYEQYF.

V is TRBV27 and J is TRBJ1-4; no clear D gene. The CDR3 covers 20 residues. V shed 3 bases and J shed 0 bases, with 23 bases lying between them. Per germline, CDR1 MNHEY and CDR2 SMNVEV (reference sequence). CDR3 DNA: TGTGCCAGCAGTTTCCCCCCCGGCAGCCGAAAAGCCGCAACTAATGAAAAACTGTTTTTT. This encodes CASSFPPGSRKAATNEKLFF. Using reference TRBV27 and TRBJ1-4 for the parts outside the CDR3, the full variable domain is EAQVTQNPRYLITVTGKKLTVTCSQNMNHEYMSWYRQDPGLGLRQIYYSMNVEVTDKGDVPEGYKVSRKEKRNFPLILESPSPNQTSLYFCASSFPPGSRKAATNEKLFFGSGTQLSVL.